The clone carrying this T cell receptor beta chain was counted a few times. Its antigen is unknown. The data belong to a study of identical twins. TCRdb fed the 5' RACE reads into MiXCR, producing one record per CDR3 protein. This table has roughly 750,000 distinct CDR3 sequences, 21% appearing once. Overall study results and limits: Zero-insertion findings could be partly confounded by invariant cells (MAIT and iNKT cells).

These data also formed part of another study, on T cells expressing NK-cell markers.

The sample taken for sequencing was PBMCs. This sequence was found in a woman aged 18-35 years in good health.

The CDR3 nucleotides are TGTGCCAGCAGCGTTCGGAGGAGGGAAGATACGCAGTATTTT. Protein product: CASSVRRREDTQYF. This sequence joins TRBV9 and TRBJ2-3; TRBD2 might be the D (6 bases). CDR3 size: 14 residues. V dropped 2 bases and J dropped 5 bases, with 12 bases sitting between them. Germline CDR1 SGDLS, CDR2 YYNGEE. Drawing the rest from reference TRBV9 and TRBJ2-3, the complete variable domain is DSGVTQTPKHLITATGQRVTLRCSPRSGDLSVYWYQQSLDQGLQFLIQYYNGEERAKGNILERFSAQQFPDLHSELNLSSLELGDSALYFCASSVRRREDTQYFGPGTRLTVL.